This T cell receptor beta chain was sequenced during a study of neoadjuvant anti-PD-1 for oral cavity cancer. Study overall: Patients mostly received three to four biweekly nivolumab doses at 3 mg/kg before surgery. Study results and limitations: Post-nivolumab, blood T cell clonality was significantly elevated in non-responders.

Concerning this clone itself: Its antigen is not known.

Sequencing used immunoSEQ multiplex PCR; TCRdb keeps in-frame clones, though not all of them. Of approximately 9,500 clones detected, 70% to 80% appear once; the ten largest clones hold 3.5% to 4.5%. Time point in this sample: after neoadjuvant nivolumab, at surgical resection. The V gene's germline CDR1 is SNHLY and CDR2 FYNNEI. CDR3 length: 15 residues. V dropped 1 base and J dropped 1 base, with 8 bases sitting between them. The sequencing used PBMCs, collected after nivolumab (anti-PD-1) treatment. This clonotype originated in a person between 40 and 85 years old with oral cavity squamous cell carcinoma. V gene TRBV2 combines with J gene TRBJ2-1, with D unclear. CDR3 amino acids: CASSEETDSYNEQFF. As DNA, the CDR3 is TGTGCCAGCAGTGAAGAGACGGATTCCTACAATGAGCAGTTCTTC.